This T cell receptor (beta chain) was sequenced during a study of PD-1 blockade in classical Hodgkin lymphoma. Study as a whole: Patients were administered nivolumab (3 mg/kg intravenously) every 2 weeks. Findings of the study overall: Possibly reflecting disease activity or prior therapy, repertoire differences have causes that remain undefined. Complete responders started with a diversity level that resembled newly diagnosed patients at baseline.

The repertoire was sequenced with immunoSEQ multiplex PCR; TCRdb's copy has only in-frame clones and lacks some. Of approximately 19,000 clones in the sample, roughly 77% were seen once. Relapse was seen in all patients after autologous stem cell transplantation, and brentuximab vedotin exposure was variable. To note about this clone: As yet, its antigen is unknown.

CDR3 length: 16 amino acids. Germline V lookup: CDR1 SGHTA, CDR2 FQGNSA. Trimming took 1 base from V and 1 from J, leaving 11 bases between them. The clonotype originates from a human donor with classical Hodgkin lymphoma. Sequenced material: peripheral blood mononuclear cells (PBMCs), taken before the second cycle of nivolumab. V is TRBV7-2 and J is TRBJ2-1, with TRBD2 as a possible D gene (6 bases). The chain's CDR3 is CASSLDPAGSYNEQFF. The DNA for the CDR3 is TGTGCCAGCAGCTTAGACCCGGCGGGGTCCTACAATGAGCAGTTCTTC.